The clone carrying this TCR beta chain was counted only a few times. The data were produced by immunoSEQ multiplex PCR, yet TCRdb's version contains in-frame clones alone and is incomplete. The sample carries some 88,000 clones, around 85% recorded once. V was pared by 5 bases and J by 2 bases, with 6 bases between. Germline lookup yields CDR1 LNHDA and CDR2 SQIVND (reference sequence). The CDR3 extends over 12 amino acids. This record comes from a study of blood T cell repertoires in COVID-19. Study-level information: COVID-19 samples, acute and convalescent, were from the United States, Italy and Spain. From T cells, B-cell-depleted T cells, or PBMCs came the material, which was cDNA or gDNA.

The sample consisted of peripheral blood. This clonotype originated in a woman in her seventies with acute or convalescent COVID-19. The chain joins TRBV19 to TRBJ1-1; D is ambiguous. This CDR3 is CASSLLNTEAFF. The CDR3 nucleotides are TGTGCCAGTAGTTTACTTAACACTGAAGCTTTCTTT. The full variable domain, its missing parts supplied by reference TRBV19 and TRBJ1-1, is DGGITQSPKYLFRKEGQNVTLSCEQNLNHDAMYWYRQDPGQGLRLIYYSQIVNDFQKGDIAEGYSVSREKKESFPLTVTSAQKNPTAFYLCASSLLNTEAFFGQGTRLTVV.